Listed below are T cell receptor beta chains from one sample, sequenced in a study of OX40 agonist ivuxolimab in advanced cancers. Data came from immunoSEQ multiplex PCR; TCRdb stores just in-frame clones and leaves some out. The sample contains 50,000 or so clones, about four fifths of which appear only once. The material was CD4+ or CD8+ T cells sorted from blood, obtained in a trial of the OX40 agonist ivuxolimab. All receptors come from an adult with an advanced solid tumor such as melanoma, head and neck, liver or kidney cancer. CDR3s include the opening cysteine and the closing phenylalanine or tryptophan. A D gene is named only where the DNA matches it firmly. The size of a clone is reported for some rows only, either as once, few or many, or as a class for expanded clones.

TRBV6-5	-	TRBJ1-4	-	CASKGRGNEKLFF	TGTGCCAGCAAGGGGAGGGGGAATGAAAAACTGTTTTTT
TRBV6-5	-	TRBJ2-1	-	CASRRGRHEQFF	TGTGCCAGCAGGAGGGGGAGGCATGAGCAGTTCTTC
TRBV28	once	TRBJ1-5	-	CASSLTPGDQSQHF	TGTGCCAGCAGTTTAACACCGGGGGATCAGTCCCAGCATTTT
TRBV2	-	TRBJ1-5	TRBD1	CASSGLQGVDQPQHF	TGTGCCAGCAGTGGTCTGCAGGGGGTCGATCAGCCCCAGCATTTT
TRBV10-3	-	TRBJ2-3	TRBD2	CAVSGVGTDTQYF	TGTGCCGTTAGCGGGGTAGGAACAGATACGCAGTATTTT
TRBV2	few	TRBJ2-7	TRBD2	CASSEGLSGGAYEQYF	TGTGCCAGCTCCGAGGGTCTTAGCGGGGGGGCCTACGAGCAGTACTTC
TRBV11-2	once	TRBJ2-2	-	CASSTPWGGGNTGELFF	TGTGCCAGCAGCACTCCCTGGGGGGGCGGGAACACCGGGGAGCTGTTTTTT
TRBV10-2	-	TRBJ2-7	TRBD2	CASSGSFRSGSDEQYF	TGCGCCAGCAGTGGGTCTTTCAGGAGCGGGAGCGACGAGCAGTACTTC
TRBV19	-	TRBJ1-1	TRBD1	CASSTHRGNTEAFF	TGTGCCAGTAGTACTCACAGGGGAAACACTGAAGCTTTCTTT
TRBV11-2	-	TRBJ1-6	TRBD1	CASSTRTGGSSPLHF	TGTGCCAGCAGCACTCGGACAGGCGGAAGTTCACCCCTCCACTTT
TRBV7-3	-	TRBJ2-7	TRBD1	CASSLGTGMKTYEQYF	TGTGCCAGCAGCTTAGGGACAGGGATGAAAACCTACGAGCAGTACTTC
TRBV6-5	-	TRBJ1-2	TRBD1	CASSDRGSYGYTF	TGTGCCAGCAGCGACAGGGGTTCCTATGGCTACACCTTC
TRBV2	-	TRBJ2-7	TRBD2	CASSEDLTSGSYEQYF	TGTGCCAGCAGTGAGGACCTGACTAGCGGGAGTTACGAGCAGTACTTC
TRBV28	once	TRBJ1-3	-	CASGLTVSSGNTIYF	TGTGCCAGCGGTCTGACCGTCAGCTCTGGAAACACCATATATTTT
TRBV6-1	few	TRBJ2-1	-	CASKNPGRGREQFF	TGTGCCAGCAAGAACCCCGGCCGGGGACGGGAGCAGTTCTTC
TRBV11-2	-	TRBJ2-1	TRBD2	CASSLDRGDEQFF	TGTGCCAGCAGCTTAGACCGGGGGGATGAGCAGTTCTTC
TRBV5-4	-	TRBJ1-1	-	CASSLGRVNTEAFF	TGTGCCAGCAGCTTGGGAAGGGTGAACACTGAAGCTTTCTTT
TRBV6-6	-	TRBJ2-5	TRBD1	CASSADRDEETQYF	TGTGCCAGCAGTGCGGACAGGGACGAAGAGACCCAGTACTTC
TRBV7-3	-	TRBJ2-3	-	CASSSTRQDAQYF	TGTGCCAGCAGCTCGACGCGACAGGATGCGCAGTATTTT
TRBV21-1	-	TRBJ1-1	-	CASLPGPNTEAFF	TGTGCCAGTCTCCCCGGGCCGAACACTGAAGCTTTCTTT
TRBV10-3	-	TRBJ2-5	-	CAISESGAKETQYF	TGTGCCATCAGTGAGTCAGGGGCGAAAGAGACCCAGTACTTC
TRBV6-1	-	TRBJ1-6	-	CASSEQGAGSNSPLHF	TGTGCCAGCAGTGAACAGGGTGCGGGAAGTAATTCACCCCTCCACTTT
TRBV19	once	TRBJ1-5	TRBD1	CASSIPGQTSNQPQHF	TGTGCCAGTAGTATACCGGGACAGACATCCAATCAGCCCCAGCATTTT
TRBV6-5	-	TRBJ2-5	-	CASSYSRGDGTQYF	TGTGCCAGCAGTTATTCCCGGGGTGACGGGACCCAGTACTTC
TRBV19	-	TRBJ2-1	-	CASSISVRASSYNEQFF	TGTGCCAGTAGTATATCGGTGCGGGCCAGCTCCTACAATGAGCAGTTCTTC
TRBV10-3	-	TRBJ2-5	TRBD2	CAASGGLTNGETQYF	TGTGCCGCCTCGGGAGGACTAACGAACGGAGAGACCCAGTACTTC
TRBV7-9	few	TRBJ2-2	-	CASSLGGLSISTGELFF	TGTGCCAGCAGCTTAGGTGGCCTCTCCATTTCCACCGGGGAGCTGTTTTTT
TRBV6-6	few	TRBJ2-5	-	CASSPEGLQGSQYF	TGTGCCAGCAGTCCCGAGGGCCTACAAGGGAGCCAGTACTTC
TRBV19	-	TRBJ1-1	-	CASSIGGVGGEAFF	TGTGCCAGTAGTATAGGCGGGGTAGGAGGTGAAGCTTTCTTT
TRBV2	-	TRBJ2-1	-	CASSEVTLRGGNEQFF	TGTGCCAGCAGTGAGGTGACTCTGCGGGGTGGGAATGAGCAGTTCTTC
TRBV2	-	TRBJ2-3	TRBD1	CASIITGANTDTQYF	TGTGCCAGCATTATAACAGGGGCTAACACAGATACGCAGTATTTT
TRBV9	once	TRBJ2-1	-	CASSPRSGISYNEQFF	TGTGCCAGCAGCCCGCGTAGCGGAATCTCCTACAATGAGCAGTTCTTC
TRBV6-1	-	TRBJ1-2	TRBD1	CASSTTGTGVYGYTF	TGTGCCAGCAGTACTACTGGGACAGGAGTATATGGCTACACCTTC
TRBV5-1	-	TRBJ1-1	-	CASSLEGSPTAFF	TGCGCCAGCAGCTTGGAAGGGAGCCCTACAGCTTTCTTT
TRBV5-1	-	TRBJ1-2	-	CASSLQDSNYGYTF	TGCGCCAGCAGCTTGCAGGACAGCAACTATGGCTACACCTTC
TRBV9	once	TRBJ2-7	TRBD2	CASSVGGLAGVGEQYF	TGTGCCAGCAGCGTCGGGGGGCTAGCGGGAGTCGGCGAGCAGTACTTC
TRBV19	-	TRBJ2-3	-	CASSIKTIDTQYF	TGTGCCAGTAGTATAAAGACAATCGATACGCAGTATTTT
TRBV6-6	-	TRBJ2-2	-	CASSYSTDTGELFF	TGTGCCAGCAGTTATTCGACAGACACCGGGGAGCTGTTTTTT
TRBV27	-	TRBJ2-2	-	CASKNPLRNTGELFF	TGTGCCAGTAAGAACCCACTACGGAACACCGGGGAGCTGTTTTTT
TRBV5-6	-	TRBJ2-7	-	CASSSAGWGYEQYF	TGTGCCAGCAGCTCCGCAGGGTGGGGCTACGAGCAGTACTTC
TRBV5-1	-	TRBJ1-1	-	CASSLADRQEAFF	TGCGCCAGCAGCTTGGCCGACAGGCAAGAAGCTTTCTTT
TRBV7-2	-	TRBJ2-7	-	CASSLFKSSYEQYF	TGTGCCAGCAGCTTATTTAAAAGCTCCTACGAGCAGTACTTC
TRBV27	few	TRBJ2-2	-	CASRINTGELFF	TGTGCCAGCCGAATTAACACCGGGGAGCTGTTTTTT
TRBV7-3	-	TRBJ2-1	-	CASSLRVGPPFF	TGTGCCAGCAGCCTAAGGGTAGGCCCCCCATTCTTC